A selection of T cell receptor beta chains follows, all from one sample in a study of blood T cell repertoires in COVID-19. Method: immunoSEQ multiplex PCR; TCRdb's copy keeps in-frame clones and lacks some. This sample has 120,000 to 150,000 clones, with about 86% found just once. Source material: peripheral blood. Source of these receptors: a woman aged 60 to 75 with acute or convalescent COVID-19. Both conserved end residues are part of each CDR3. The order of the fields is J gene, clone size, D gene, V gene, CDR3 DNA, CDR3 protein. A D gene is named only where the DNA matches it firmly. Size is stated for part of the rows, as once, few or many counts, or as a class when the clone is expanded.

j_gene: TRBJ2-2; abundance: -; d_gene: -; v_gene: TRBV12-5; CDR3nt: TGTGCTAGTGGTTTGGTACTGGGGAGCAGCCTCGCGAACACCGGGGAGCTGTTTTTT; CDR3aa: CASGLVLGSSLANTGELFF
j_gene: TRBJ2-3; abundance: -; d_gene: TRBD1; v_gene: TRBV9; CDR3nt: TGTGCCAGCAGCCTGCCGGGACAGAGCACAGATACGCAGTATTTT; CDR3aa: CASSLPGQSTDTQYF
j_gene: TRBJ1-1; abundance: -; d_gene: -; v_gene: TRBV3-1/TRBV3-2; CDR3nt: TGTGCCAGCAGCCCCCAGGTGAACACTGAAGCTTTCTTT; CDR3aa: CASSPQVNTEAFF
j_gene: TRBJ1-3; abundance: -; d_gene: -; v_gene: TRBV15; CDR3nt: TGTGCCACCAGCAGAGCAGGCAACTCTGGAAACACCATATATTTT; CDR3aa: CATSRAGNSGNTIYF
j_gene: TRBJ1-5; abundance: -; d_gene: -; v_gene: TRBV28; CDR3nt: TGTGCCAGCAGTTTATTGTTGGGGAGGGCTCAGCCCCAGCATTTT; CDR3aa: CASSLLLGRAQPQHF
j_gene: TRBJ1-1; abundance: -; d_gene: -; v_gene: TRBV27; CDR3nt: TGTGCCAGCAGTCCGACAAGTGCGCCAGGATGGACTGAAGCTTTCTTT; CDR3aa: CASSPTSAPGWTEAFF
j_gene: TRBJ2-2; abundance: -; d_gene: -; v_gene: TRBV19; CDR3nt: TGTGCCAGTAGTGTCCAGGGGAACACCGGGGAGCTGTTTTTT; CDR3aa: CASSVQGNTGELFF
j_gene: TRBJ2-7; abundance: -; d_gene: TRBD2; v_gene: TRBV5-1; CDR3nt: TGCGCCAGCAGCGGGGCAACTAGCGGGGGATTTAAAGTCTCCTACGAGCAGTACTTC; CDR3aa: CASSGATSGGFKVSYEQYF
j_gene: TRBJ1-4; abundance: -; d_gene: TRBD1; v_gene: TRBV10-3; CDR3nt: TGTGCCATCAGTAACGACAGGGGGCCACTTCATTTAAATGAAAAACTGTTTTTT; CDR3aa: CAISNDRGPLHLNEKLFF
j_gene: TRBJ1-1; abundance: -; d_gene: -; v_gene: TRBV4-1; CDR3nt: TGCGCCAGCAGCCAAGTTATGCAGGCGAACACTGAAGCTTTCTTT; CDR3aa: CASSQVMQANTEAFF
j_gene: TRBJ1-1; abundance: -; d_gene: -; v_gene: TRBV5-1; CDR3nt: TGCGCCAGCAGCTTGGACGCGGGGGGGACTGAAGCTTTCTTT; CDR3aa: CASSLDAGGTEAFF
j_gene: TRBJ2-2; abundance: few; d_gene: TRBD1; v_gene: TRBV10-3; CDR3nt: TGTGCCATCAGCCCCGGACAGGACGGCGGGGAGCTGTTTTTT; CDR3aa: CAISPGQDGGELFF
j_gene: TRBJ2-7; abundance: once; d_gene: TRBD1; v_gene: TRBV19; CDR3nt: TGTGCCAGTAGTCCCTGGCCGGGACAGGGGTCCCCCTACGAGCAGTACTTC; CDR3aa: CASSPWPGQGSPYEQYF
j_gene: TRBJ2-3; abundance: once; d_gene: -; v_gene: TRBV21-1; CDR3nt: TGTGCCAGCAGCAACCGTACAGGGGGCTGGTCAGATACGCAGTATTTT; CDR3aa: CASSNRTGGWSDTQYF
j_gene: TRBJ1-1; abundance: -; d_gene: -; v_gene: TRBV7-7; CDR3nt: TGTGCTAGCAGCTTAGGGGGGGACGCCTCCACTGAAGCTTTCTTT; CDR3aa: CASSLGGDASTEAFF
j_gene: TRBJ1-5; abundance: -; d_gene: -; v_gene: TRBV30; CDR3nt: TGTGCCTGGAGTCTACGGGGGGAGCAGCCCCAGCATTTT; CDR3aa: CAWSLRGEQPQHF
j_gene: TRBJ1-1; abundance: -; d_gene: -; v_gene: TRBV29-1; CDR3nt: TGCAGCGTTGTGGACTTGAACACTGAAGCTTTCTTT; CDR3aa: CSVVDLNTEAFF
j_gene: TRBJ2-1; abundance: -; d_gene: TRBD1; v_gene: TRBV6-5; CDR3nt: TGTGCCAGCAGACTCCGGGACAGGGGATACAATGAGCAGTTCTTC; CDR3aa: CASRLRDRGYNEQFF
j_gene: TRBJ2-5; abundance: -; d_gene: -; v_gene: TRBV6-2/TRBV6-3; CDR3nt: TGTGCCAGCAGCGAGTCTAGACCTGGGACCCAGTACTTC; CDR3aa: CASSESRPGTQYF
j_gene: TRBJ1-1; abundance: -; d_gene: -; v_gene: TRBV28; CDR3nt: TGTGCCAGCAGCCGGGTGAACACTGAAGCTTTCTTT; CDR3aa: CASSRVNTEAFF
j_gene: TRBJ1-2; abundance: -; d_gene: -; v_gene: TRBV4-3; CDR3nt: TGCGCCAGCAGCCAAGATTTACTCGGACAGACTAACTATGGCTACACCTTC; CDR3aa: CASSQDLLGQTNYGYTF
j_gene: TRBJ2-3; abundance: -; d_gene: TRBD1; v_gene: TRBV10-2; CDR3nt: TGCGCCACCAGGGACAGGGGGCGGACAGATACGCAGTATTTT; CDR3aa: CATRDRGRTDTQYF
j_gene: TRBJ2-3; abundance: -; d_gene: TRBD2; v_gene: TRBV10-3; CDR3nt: TGTGCCATCAGTAAGGGGAGCGGGGGCTCTAGCACAGATACGCAGTATTTT; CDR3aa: CAISKGSGGSSTDTQYF
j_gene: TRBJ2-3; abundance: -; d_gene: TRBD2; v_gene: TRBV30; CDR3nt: TGTGCCTGGAGTCCAGCGGGGCTAGCGGGGGGTTCTACCACAGATACGCAGTATTTT; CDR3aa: CAWSPAGLAGGSTTDTQYF
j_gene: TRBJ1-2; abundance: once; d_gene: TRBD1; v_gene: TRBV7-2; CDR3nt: TGTGCCAGCAGCTGGTACAGGGGCGCCTATGGCTACACCTTC; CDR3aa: CASSWYRGAYGYTF
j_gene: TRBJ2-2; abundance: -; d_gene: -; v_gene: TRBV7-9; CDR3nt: TGTGCCAGCAGCTTAGGAACAACGGGGAGCACCGGGGAGCTGTTTTTT; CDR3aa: CASSLGTTGSTGELFF
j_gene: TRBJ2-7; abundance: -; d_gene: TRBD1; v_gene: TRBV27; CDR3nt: TGTGCCAGCAGTAACGACCAGGGGGCTTACGAGCAGTACTTC; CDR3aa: CASSNDQGAYEQYF
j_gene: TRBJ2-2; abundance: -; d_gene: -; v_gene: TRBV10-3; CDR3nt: TGTGCCATCAGTGGACAAAACACCGGGGAGCTGTTTTTT; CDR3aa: CAISGQNTGELFF
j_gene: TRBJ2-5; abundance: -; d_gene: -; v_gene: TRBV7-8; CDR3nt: TGTGCCAGCAGCGTAGCAGGGGTCGGGGAGACCCAGTACTTC; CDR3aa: CASSVAGVGETQYF
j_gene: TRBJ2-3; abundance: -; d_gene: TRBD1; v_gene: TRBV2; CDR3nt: TGTGCCAGCAGGACAGGGTTTGGCACAGATACGCAGTATTTT; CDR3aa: CASRTGFGTDTQYF
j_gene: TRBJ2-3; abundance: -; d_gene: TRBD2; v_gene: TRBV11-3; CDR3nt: TGTGCCAGCAGCTCTAGCGGGGGAGTAGCAGATACGCAGTATTTT; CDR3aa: CASSSSGGVADTQYF
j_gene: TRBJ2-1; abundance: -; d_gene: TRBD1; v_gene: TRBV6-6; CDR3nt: TGTGCCAGCAGTTACGGGACAGGGGGCCAAAATGAGCAGTTCTTC; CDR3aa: CASSYGTGGQNEQFF
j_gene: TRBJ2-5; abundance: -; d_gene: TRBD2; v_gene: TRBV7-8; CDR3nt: TGTGCCAGCAGCACTCTAGCGGGGGGTAGAGAGACCCAGTACTTC; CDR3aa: CASSTLAGGRETQYF
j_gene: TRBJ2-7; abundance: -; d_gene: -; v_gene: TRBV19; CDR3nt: TGTGCCAGTAGTATAGACGGTCGTCACCCTGAGGAGCAGTACTTC; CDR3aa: CASSIDGRHPEEQYF
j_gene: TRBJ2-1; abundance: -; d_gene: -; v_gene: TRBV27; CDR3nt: TGTGCCAGCAGCTTTACGAGGTCCTACAATGAGCAGTTCTTC; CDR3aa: CASSFTRSYNEQFF
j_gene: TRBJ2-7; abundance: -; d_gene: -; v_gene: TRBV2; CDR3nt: TGTGCCAGCAAGGAGGGGCCCCACGAGCAGTACTTC; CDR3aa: CASKEGPHEQYF
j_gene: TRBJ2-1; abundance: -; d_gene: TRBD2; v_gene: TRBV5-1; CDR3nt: TGCGCCAGCAGCACTAGCGGGGGGTCCCCCTACAATGAGCAGTTCTTC; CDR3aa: CASSTSGGSPYNEQFF
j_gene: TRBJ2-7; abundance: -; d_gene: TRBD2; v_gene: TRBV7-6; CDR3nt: TGTGCCAGCAGCTTAGGAACTAGCGGGGCTCACTACGAGCAGTACTTC; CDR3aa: CASSLGTSGAHYEQYF
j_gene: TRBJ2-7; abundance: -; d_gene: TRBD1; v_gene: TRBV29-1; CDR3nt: TGCAGCGTTGAACGACAGGGCTACGAGCAGTACTTC; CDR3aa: CSVERQGYEQYF
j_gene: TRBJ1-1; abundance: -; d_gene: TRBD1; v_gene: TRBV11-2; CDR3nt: TGTGCCAGCAGCTTGGAAAGGACAGGGGTGATAGCTTTCTTT; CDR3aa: CASSLERTGVIAFF
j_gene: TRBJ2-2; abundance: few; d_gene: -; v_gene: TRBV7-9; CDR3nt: TGTGCCAGCAGCCCAAGGCGGGTATGGGATGCCGGGGAGCTGTTTTTT; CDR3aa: CASSPRRVWDAGELFF
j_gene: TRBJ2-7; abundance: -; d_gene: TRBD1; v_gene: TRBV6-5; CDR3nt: TGTGCCAGCAGGCGCGCACAGGGGTACGAGCAGTACTTC; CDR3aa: CASRRAQGYEQYF
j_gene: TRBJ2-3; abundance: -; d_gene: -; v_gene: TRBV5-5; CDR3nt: TGTGCCAGCAGCTTGCGAACTAGTAAACCAGATACGCAGTATTTT; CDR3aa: CASSLRTSKPDTQYF
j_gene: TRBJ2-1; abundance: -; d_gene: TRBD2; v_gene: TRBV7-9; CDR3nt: TGTGCCAGCAGCTTAGAGACAGCGGGGATTAGAAATGAGCAGTTCTTC; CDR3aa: CASSLETAGIRNEQFF
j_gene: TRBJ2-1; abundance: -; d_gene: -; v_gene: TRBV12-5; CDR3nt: TGTGCTAGTGGTTCTAACAATGAGCAGTTCTTC; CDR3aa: CASGSNNEQFF
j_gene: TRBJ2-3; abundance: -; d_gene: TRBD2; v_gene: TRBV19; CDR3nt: TGTGCCAGTAGTACCACGGGGAGGGCCAAAACAGATACGCAGTATTTT; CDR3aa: CASSTTGRAKTDTQYF
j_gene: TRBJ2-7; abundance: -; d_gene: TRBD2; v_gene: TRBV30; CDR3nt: TGTGCCTGGAAAAGTACCGCCCCTAGCGGGGGCCCTCACTCCTACGAGCAGTACTTC; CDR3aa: CAWKSTAPSGGPHSYEQYF
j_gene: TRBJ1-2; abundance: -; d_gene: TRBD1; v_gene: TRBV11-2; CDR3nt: TGTGCCAGCAGCATTAGACAGGGGCCCTATGGCTACACCTTC; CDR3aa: CASSIRQGPYGYTF
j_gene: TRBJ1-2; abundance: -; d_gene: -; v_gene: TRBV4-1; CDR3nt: TGCGCCAGCAGCCAAGATCGGAGGGGCTCAAACAACTATGGCTACACCTTC; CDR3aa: CASSQDRRGSNNYGYTF
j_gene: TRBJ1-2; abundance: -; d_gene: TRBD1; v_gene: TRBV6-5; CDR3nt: TGTGCCAGCTCCGGGACAGGGAATCTTTACTATGGCTACACCTTC; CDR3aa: CASSGTGNLYYGYTF
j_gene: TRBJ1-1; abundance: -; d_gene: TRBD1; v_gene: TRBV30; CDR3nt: TGTGCCTGGACTTCAGGACAGGGGGGACAAGCTTTCTTT; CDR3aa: CAWTSGQGGQAFF
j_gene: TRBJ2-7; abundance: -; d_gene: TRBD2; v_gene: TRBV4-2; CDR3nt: TGTGCCAGCAGTTCCGGGACTAGCGGGGGCCTCTACTCCTACGAGCAGTACTTC; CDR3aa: CASSSGTSGGLYSYEQYF
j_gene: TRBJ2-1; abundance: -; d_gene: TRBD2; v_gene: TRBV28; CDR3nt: TGTGCCAGCAGTACCCGGGGGGATGAGCAGTTCTTC; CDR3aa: CASSTRGDEQFF
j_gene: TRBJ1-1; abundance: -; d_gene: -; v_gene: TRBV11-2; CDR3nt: TGTGCCAGCAGCTTAGTGGGCTGGAACACTGAAGCTTTCTTT; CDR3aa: CASSLVGWNTEAFF
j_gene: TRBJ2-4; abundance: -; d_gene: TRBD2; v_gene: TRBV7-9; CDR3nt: TGTGCCAGCAGCTTAGCGCTAAGCGGGGGCCTCAAAAACATTCAGTACTTC; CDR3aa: CASSLALSGGLKNIQYF